Shown below are 31 T cell receptor beta chains from a single sample sequenced in a study of blood T cell repertoires in COVID-19. The repertoire was sequenced with immunoSEQ multiplex PCR; TCRdb's copy has only in-frame clones and lacks some. Altogether 110,000 to 150,000 clones are present, 88% being singletons, with the ten largest covering 1.8%. The specimen sequenced was peripheral blood. All receptors derive from a man aged 65 to 85 with acute or convalescent COVID-19.

CDR3: CASSPGGGRSNNSPLHF. CDR3 coding DNA: TGCGCCAGCAGCCCGGGCGGGGGGCGTTCGAATAATTCACCCCTCCACTTT. V is TRBV5-1 and J is TRBJ1-6; D is perhaps TRBD1 (6 bases). Germline CDR1 reads SGHRS; CDR2 reads YFSETQ. CDR3 length: 17 amino acids. V was pared by 4 bases and J by 5 bases, with 19 bases between.

The chain recombines TRBV19 with TRBJ1-5; D perhaps matches TRBD1 (6 bases). Germline V gives CDR1 LNHDA, CDR2 SQIVND (reference sequence). CDR3 length equals 14 residues. Trimming stripped 6 bases from V and 2 bases from J, with 11 bases between. CDR3 DNA sequence: TGTGCCAGTAGAGGGGGGGACGGCAATCAGCCCCAGCATTTT. It codes for CASRGGDGNQPQHF.

J is TRBJ2-1 and V is TRBV5-4; the match to TRBD1 covers 10 bases. J gave up 4 bases and V 2 bases, and 3 bases lay outside the gene matches. The CDR3 loop spans 15 amino acids. The germline V gene has CDR1 SGHNT and CDR2 YYREEE (reference sequence). DNA of the CDR3: TGTGCCAGCAGCTTCCCGGGACAGGGGTACAATGAGCAGTTCTTC. It encodes CASSFPGQGYNEQFF.

J is TRBJ1-2 and V is TRBV12-3 or TRBV12-4, with D possibly TRBD1 on 6 matching bases. V lost 8 bases, J lost 3 bases, and 10 bases lay in between. The CDR3 extends over 12 amino acids. The CDR3 region is CASSGGDYGYTF. CDR3 sequence (DNA): TGTGCCAGCTCGGGGGGCGACTATGGCTACACCTTC.

The chain recombines TRBV6-5 with TRBJ1-2; TRBD1 agrees at 9 bases. V lost 6 bases, J lost 8 bases, and 7 bases stayed unmatched. The germline V gene encodes CDR1 MNHEY and CDR2 SVGAGI. The length of the CDR3 is 13 residues. The CDR3 reads CASSQGTGYGYTF. As DNA, the CDR3 is TGTGCCAGCAGCCAGGGGACAGGGTACGGCTACACCTTC.

J is TRBJ1-1 and V is TRBV5-6; TRBD1 might be the D (6 bases). The germline gives CDR1 SGHDT, CDR2 YYEEEE. The CDR3 loop spans 15 amino acids. V lost 2 bases to trimming and J lost 0 bases, with 11 bases between them. CDR3 coding DNA: TGTGCCAGCAGCTTAACCGGACAGCTGAACACTGAAGCTTTCTTT. Translating gives CASSLTGQLNTEAFF.

CDR3: CASSLGLAGDEQYF. The DNA of the CDR3 is TGTGCCAGCAGCTTGGGACTAGCGGGAGACGAGCAGTACTTC. J is TRBJ2-7 and V is TRBV5-4, with 12 nucleotides matching TRBD2. The V segment lost 0 bases and the J segment 5 bases; nucleotides outside the gene matches: 0. This CDR3 has 14 amino acids. The germline gives CDR1 SGHNT, CDR2 YYREEE (reference sequence).

J is TRBJ1-6 and V is TRBV18; perhaps TRBD1 as D (5 bases). Germline loops: CDR1 KGHSH, CDR2 LQKENI. There are 16 residues in the CDR3. Trimming removed 2 bases from V and 5 bases from J, with 13 bases in between. The CDR3 coding sequence is TGTGCCAGCTCACCAAGAGCGGGGGGGGATAATTCACCCCTCCACTTT. Its protein is CASSPRAGGDNSPLHF.

The genes are TRBV9 and TRBJ2-5; 7 nucleotides match TRBD1. V lost 3 bases, J lost 5 bases, and 10 bases stayed unmatched. The CDR3 runs to 15 residues. Germline CDR1 reads SGDLS; CDR2 reads YYNGEE. The CDR3, as DNA: TGTGCCAGCAGCGCCTTTACAGGGGCCGGGGAGACCCAGTACTTC. Encoded protein: CASSAFTGAGETQYF.

The V and J genes are TRBV28 and TRBJ2-7, with TRBD2 identical over 10 bases. This CDR3 contains 15 residues. Losses at the gene ends were 5 bases for V and 6 bases for J; bases not matched to a gene: 10. Germline V gene data show CDR1 as MDHEN and CDR2 as SYDVKM. Here the CDR3 reads CASSTNGLAGVEQYF. CDR3 sequence (DNA): TGTGCCAGCAGTACAAACGGCCTAGCGGGAGTCGAGCAGTACTTC.

This clone occurred a few times. The rearrangement uses TRBV7-9 and TRBJ2-7; the D gene is possibly TRBD1 (5 bases). Germline CDR1 SEHNR, CDR2 FQNEAQ (reference sequence). Trimming removed 2 bases from V and 0 bases from J, with 17 bases in between. This CDR3 has 17 amino acids. In DNA, the CDR3 is TGTGCCAGCAGCTTAATAGCCAAAACAGGATACTCCTACGAGCAGTACTTC. The encoded protein is CASSLIAKTGYSYEQYF.

In its sample, this clone was seen once. The CDR3 DNA reads as TGTGCCAGCAGCCCCCCAGGGGCACCCTCCTATAATTCACCCCTCCACTTT. Protein: CASSPPGAPSYNSPLHF. This sequence joins TRBV9 and TRBJ1-6; TRBD1 might be the D (6 bases). In germline, CDR1 is SGDLS, CDR2 YYNGEE. The CDR3 is 17 residues long. V shed 4 bases and J shed 0 bases, with 14 bases lying between them.

The chain joins TRBV24-1 to TRBJ2-3; 10 bases line up with TRBD2. With 4 bases clipped from V and 4 bases from J, the junction kept 13 bases outside the gene matches. This CDR3 has 18 amino acids. Germline V gene sequence: CDR1 KGHDR, CDR2 SFDVKD. The DNA of the CDR3 is TGTGCCACCAGTGACTCCCGGGCCTCTAGCGGGGGACCAGATACGCAGTATTTT. This translates into CATSDSRASSGGPDTQYF.

The rearrangement links TRBV29-1 to TRBJ1-1; 11 positions match TRBD1. Trimming removed 4 bases from V and 5 bases from J; junction bases left unmatched: 6. The germline V gene has CDR1 SQVTM and CDR2 ANQGSEA. The CDR3 is 14 residues long. This chain's CDR3 is CSVVWTGGGTEAFF. In nucleotides, the CDR3 is TGCAGCGTTGTATGGACAGGGGGCGGAACTGAAGCTTTCTTT.

The chain's CDR3 is CASSLGSDRDHGYTF. Here the CDR3 DNA reads TGTGCCAGCAGCTTAGGGTCTGACAGGGACCATGGCTACACCTTC. This chain connects TRBV7-9 to TRBJ1-2, with TRBD1 matching 7 bases. The CDR3 consists of 15 residues. V lost 1 base, J lost 6 bases, and 8 bases stayed unmatched. Germline V gene lookup returns CDR1 SEHNR and CDR2 FQNEAQ (reference sequence).

Only one count was recorded for this clone. The chain uses TRBV19 and TRBJ1-5; 8 bases agree with TRBD1. V dropped 3 bases and J dropped 3; count of bases not matched to a gene: 7. Germline values: CDR1 LNHDA, CDR2 SQIVND (reference sequence). CDR3 size: 16 residues. DNA of the CDR3: TGTGCCAGTAGTATTACGGGGACAGGCTACAATCAGCCCCAGCATTTT. This sequence encodes CASSITGTGYNQPQHF.

This chain uses TRBV27 with TRBJ1-3, with 7 bases identical to TRBD1. The CDR3 length is 16 residues. Germline V gives CDR1 MNHEY, CDR2 SMNVEV (reference sequence). Germline trimming cut 5 bases from V and 0 bases from J; bases unmatched to any gene: 7. DNA of the CDR3: TGTGCCAGCAGTCCTTACAGGGGAGGCTCTGGAAACACCATATATTTT. Protein sequence: CASSPYRGGSGNTIYF.

V and J are TRBV3-1 (or the pseudogene TRBV3-2) and TRBJ2-5; 12 nucleotides agree with TRBD2. This CDR3 comprises 16 residues. V trimming: 1 base; J trimming: 0 bases; junction bases outside the gene matches: 0. From germline, CDR1 is LGHDT and CDR2 YNNKEL (reference sequence). The CDR3 nucleotides are TGTGCCAGCAGCCAAGGACTAGCGGGGGACCAAGAGACCCAGTACTTC. Its translation is CASSQGLAGDQETQYF.

The chain uses TRBV28 and TRBJ1-2, with 7 bases lining up with TRBD1. V shed 5 bases, J shed 6 bases, and the junction held 3 bases outside the gene matches. Germline V CDR1 and CDR2: MDHEN, SYDVKM. This CDR3 comprises 12 residues. The CDR3 here is CASSAQGHGYTF. As DNA, the CDR3 is TGTGCCAGCAGTGCACAGGGGCATGGCTACACCTTC.

The chain links TRBV24-1 to TRBJ1-6; the D gene is possibly TRBD1 (5 bases). The CDR3 sequence is 13 residues long. Trimming took off 10 bases at V and 0 bases at J, with 6 bases between the two ends. The V gene's germline CDR1 is KGHDR and CDR2 SFDVKD. For the CDR3, the DNA is TGTGCCACACAGGACTCCTATAATTCACCCCTCCACTTT. This translates into CATQDSYNSPLHF.

The V gene is TRBV18, the J gene TRBJ2-1, with 8 nucleotides matching TRBD2. The length of the CDR3 is 15 residues. V was pared by 5 bases and J by 10 bases, with 13 bases of the junction left unmatched. Germline-derived CDR1 and CDR2 are KGHSH and LQKENI. CDR3 amino acids: CASSSTGGAEGEQFF. The CDR3 DNA reads as TGTGCCAGCTCATCCACCGGGGGGGCCGAGGGGGAGCAGTTCTTC.

This chain uses TRBV5-4 with TRBJ1-2; D not certain. Trimming stripped 5 bases from V and 7 bases from J, with 18 bases between. CDR3 length equals 14 residues. CDR1 and CDR2 from the germline V gene are SGHNT and YYREEE (reference sequence). Here the CDR3 DNA reads TGTGCCAGCAGTCTGCCGGGGATGGCTGCTGGCTACACCTTC. This codes for CASSLPGMAAGYTF.

This clone has a single count. V gene TRBV5-4 combines with J gene TRBJ2-5; maybe TRBD1 (5 bases). With 2 bases removed from V and 3 bases from J, the gap between germline ends came to 8 bases. Germline values: CDR1 SGHNT, CDR2 YYREEE (reference sequence). This CDR3 comprises 13 residues. CDR3 bases: TGTGCCAGCAGCTTTCAGGGTGAAGAGACCCAGTACTTC. The encoded protein is CASSFQGEETQYF. The whole variable domain, filled in from reference TRBV5-4 and TRBJ2-5, reads ETGVTQSPTHLIKTRGQQVTLRCSSQSGHNTVSWYQQALGQGPQFIFQYYREEENGRGNFPPRFSGLQFPNYSSELNVNALELDDSALYLCASSFQGEETQYFGPGTRLLVL.

The chain carries TRBV7-9 and TRBJ1-2, with 8 bases aligning to TRBD1. This CDR3 comprises 13 residues. Germline CDR1 and CDR2: SEHNR and FQNEAQ (reference sequence). Losses at the gene ends were 1 base for V and 5 bases for J; bases not matched to a gene: 0. The CDR3 DNA is TGTGCCAGCAGCTTAGGACAGGGGTATGGCTACACCTTC. Its translation is CASSLGQGYGYTF.

The chain couples TRBV5-6 to TRBJ2-5; the match to TRBD2 covers 8 bases. The CDR3 is 16 amino acids. Germline assignment: CDR1 SGHDT and CDR2 YYEEEE. V trimming: 0 bases; J trimming: 4 bases; junction bases outside the gene matches: 8. CDR3 in DNA: TGTGCCAGCAGCTTGGTTACGGGGGGGCCGGGAGAGACCCAGTACTTC. Its protein is CASSLVTGGPGETQYF.

This rearrangement joins TRBV5-1 to TRBJ1-2; D perhaps matches TRBD1 (6 bases). Trimming removed 4 bases at V and 6 bases at J, with 13 bases between. CDR3 length: 13 residues. Germline CDR1 and CDR2: SGHRS and YFSETQ. CDR3 amino acids: CASSLGTQNGYTF. CDR3 DNA sequence: TGCGCCAGCAGCCTCGGGACACAGAATGGCTACACCTTC. The variable domain in full, completed from reference TRBV5-1 and TRBJ1-2, reads KAGVTQTPRYLIKTRGQQVTLSCSPISGHRSVSWYQQTPGQGLQFLFEYFSETQRNKGNFPGRFSGRQFSNSRSEMNVSTLELGDSALYLCASSLGTQNGYTFGSGTRLTVV.

The chain combines TRBV5-1 with TRBJ2-5; 9 bases line up with TRBD1. Looked up from germline, CDR1 is SGHRS and CDR2 is YFSETQ. J lost 5 bases, V lost 4 bases, and 9 bases had no gene match. The CDR3 contains 15 residues. CDR3 region: CASSPGQGLLETQYF. The CDR3 DNA follows: TGCGCCAGCAGCCCAGGACAGGGGCTTCTCGAGACCCAGTACTTC.

The chain employs TRBV29-1 and TRBJ1-5; 10 bases agree with TRBD1. The germline V gene has CDR1 SQVTM and CDR2 ANQGSEA. J lost 7 bases, V lost 5 bases, and 5 bases had no gene match. CDR3 size: 13 residues. The CDR3: CSVSADRGQPQHF. CDR3 coding DNA: TGCAGCGTTTCCGCGGACAGGGGGCAGCCCCAGCATTTT.

The J gene is TRBJ2-3, the V gene TRBV9, with 7 bases aligning to TRBD1. The CDR3 is 14 amino acids. With 5 bases clipped from V and 9 bases from J, the junction kept 12 bases outside the gene matches. Germline V gene lookup returns CDR1 SGDLS and CDR2 YYNGEE. The CDR3 reads CASSELPGQQTQYF. The CDR3 coding sequence is TGTGCCAGCAGTGAACTTCCGGGACAGCAGACGCAGTATTTT.

The gene calls are TRBV7-9 and TRBJ1-4; D uncertain. Germline V gives CDR1 SEHNR, CDR2 FQNEAQ (reference sequence). The CDR3 is 13 amino acids. Trimming left V 5 bases short and J 7 bases short, with 11 bases between. CDR3: CASSPQEGEKLFF. Written as DNA, the CDR3 is TGTGCCAGCAGCCCCCAGGAGGGTGAAAAACTGTTTTTT.

The chain links TRBV5-1 to TRBJ2-1, with D uncertain. V was trimmed by 3 bases and J by 5 bases, leaving 9 bases between them. CDR1 and CDR2 from the germline V gene are SGHRS and YFSETQ. The CDR3 loop spans 13 amino acids. CDR3 amino acids: CASSSGRNNEQFF. The CDR3 nucleotides read TGCGCCAGCAGCTCAGGCAGAAACAATGAGCAGTTCTTC.